This TCR beta chain was captured in a study of early T cells in non-severe SARS-CoV-2 infection. In the study overall: The chains were unpaired, and the sequenced material was bulk RNA from unsorted whole blood. Study-wide points: Using VDJdb, the matching emphasized anti-spike CD8 responses while missing private and CD4 specificities.

The CDR3 contains 15 residues. V shed 6 bases and J 3 bases; nucleotides not matched to a gene: 9. This clonotype has at least ten counts. Its antigen is not known. Tagging with unique molecular identifiers was applied to individual cDNA molecules. From the 5' RACE reads, TCRdb called clonotypes with MiXCR, one entry per CDR3 protein. The sample records nearly 80,000 distinct CDR3 sequences, about 13% being singletons. V is TRBV12-3 or TRBV12-4 and J is TRBJ2-5, with 8 bases that match TRBD2. This clonotype was sampled from an adult who was a healthcare worker with PCR-confirmed SARS-CoV-2 infection or an uninfected control (not recorded which). The material sequenced was whole blood. CDR3 sequence: CASSRREGVEETQYF. In nucleotides, the CDR3 is TGTGCCAGCAGCCGCCGGGAGGGAGTGGAAGAGACCCAGTACTTC.